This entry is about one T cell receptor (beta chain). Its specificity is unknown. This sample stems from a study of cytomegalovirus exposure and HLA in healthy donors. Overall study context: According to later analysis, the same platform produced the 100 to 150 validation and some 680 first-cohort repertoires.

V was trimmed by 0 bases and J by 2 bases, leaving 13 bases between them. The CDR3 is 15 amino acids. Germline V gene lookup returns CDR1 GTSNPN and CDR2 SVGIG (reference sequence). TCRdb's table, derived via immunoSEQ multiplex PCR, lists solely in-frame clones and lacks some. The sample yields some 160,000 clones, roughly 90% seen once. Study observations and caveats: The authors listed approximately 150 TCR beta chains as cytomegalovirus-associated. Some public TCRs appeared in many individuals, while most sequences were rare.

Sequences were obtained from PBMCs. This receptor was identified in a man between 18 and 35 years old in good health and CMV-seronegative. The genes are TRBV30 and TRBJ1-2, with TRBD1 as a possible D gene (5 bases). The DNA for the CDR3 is TGTGCCTGGAGTGTTGGTGGGGCCAGGAACTATGGCTACACCTTC. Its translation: CAWSVGGARNYGYTF.